This T cell receptor (beta chain) was captured by sequencing in a study of control samples from healthy donors and cancer patients. As regards this clone: An end of the junction differs from the germline gene, which may be a read error.

Data came from immunoSEQ multiplex PCR; TCRdb stores just in-frame clones and leaves some out. Here the sample spans over 150,000 clones, about 94% being singletons. The sequenced sample was blood. The clonotype comes from a middle-aged man in good health.

For the CDR3, the DNA is TGCAGCGCTAGGTTGCCAGATACGCAGTATTTT. Translation gives CSARLPDTQYF. The chain recombines TRBV20-1 with TRBJ2-3, with D unclear. The CDR3 runs to 11 residues. The germline V gene encodes CDR1 DFQATT and CDR2 SNEGSKA (reference sequence).